The sequence of this T cell receptor beta chain was determined in a study of human T cells and chemical hapten exposure. The overall study: Small pooled library volume differences chiefly drove per-sample TCR yield variation. General study results and limits: Counts of TCRs above 1 in 1000 frequency stayed unchanged with DPC sensitization.

This clonotype was recorded at least ten times. Its antigen remains unidentified. At one end, the junction sequence differs from germline, possibly due to a read error. Individual cDNA molecules each carried unique molecular identifiers attached by the library. The authors' processing: TCRs per sample had a median of about 100,000 and ranged from about 20,000 to 700,000. Each CDR3 protein is one row after TCRdb ran MiXCR on the reads. The V and J calls follow TCRdb's processing rather than the paper's. The sample records about 120,000 distinct CDR3 sequences, 8.5% to 9% being singletons. This CDR3 is built from 16 residues. Germline V lookup: CDR1 MGHRA, CDR2 YSYEKL. The template was total RNA from unfractionated whole blood.

This receptor was identified in a human donor in good health. Some clones in this sample may be carry-over from other donors' samples. The material sequenced was whole blood. V gene TRBV4-1 combines with J gene TRBJ2-3; TRBD2 matches 14 bases. The CDR3 region has the DNA TGCGCCAGCACCCAAGAGGGACTAGCGGGAGTAGATACGCAGTATTTT. Translating it yields CASTQEGLAGVDTQYF.